This T cell receptor (beta chain) was sequenced for a study of blood T cell repertoires in COVID-19 (dated by TCRdb to about 2020). Study-wide context: Samples covering the acute and convalescent phases of COVID-19 were provided by collaborators in the United States, Italy and Spain. Sample metadata almost always included a de-identified subject ID, COVID-19 status, age in years and sex. The repertoires were made available in a free public database intended to serve as a resource for research on the immune response to SARS-CoV-2. Where HLA class I and class II types were available, the types were taken from metadata supplied by the sample provider, not from assay-based typing. The samples were drawn from the first 160 participants of the ongoing ImmuneRACE study and from some 1,300 subjects provided by 6 global collaborators. The prospective study material was composed of cDNA or gDNA derived from T cells, B-cell-depleted T cells, or PBMCs. The dataset comprised deeply sampled blood TCRbeta repertoires from subjects exposed to, actively infected with, or recovered from COVID-19. What the authors observed across the whole study: How much clinical and demographic metadata was included differed by source and by participant, and the metadata was provided uncurated.

The CDR3 has 13 amino acids, counting the end cysteine and phenylalanine. Only the CDR3 part of the read is kept: 39 bases, read in frame from the first base. For this chain, trimming is 4 bases at the V end and 4 bases at the J end, and the number of junction bases without a gene match is 1. Sequences SGHTA (CDR1) and FQGNSA (CDR2) are obtained from the germline V gene. TCRbeta CDR3 regions were amplified from genomic DNA by means of the immunoSEQ Assay, a bias-controlled multiplex PCR. The paper's processing steps were these. The number of nucleated cells in each sample was estimated by amplification of reference gene primers within the assay. To quantify the absolute abundance of each unique TCRbeta CDR3 rearrangement, sequence reads were collapsed and filtered. Productive Simpson clonality was computed per sample as the square root of Simpson's diversity index over productive rearrangements. TCRdb took over this immuneACCESS table, retaining in-frame rearrangements with V and J assigned. Such tables are incomplete; in checked studies, under half of the missing clones stem from an unresolved V gene, and the remainder is unexplained. Clonal size and the V and J genes are those of that table, whereas D and trimming came from the DNA. Counted in this sample were approximately 150,000 clones; roughly 88% of them appeared once. Together, the top ten hold 28% of the sample.

On this clone: The antigen this receptor binds is unknown. Base qualities are not provided; no much larger clone lies one nucleotide away.

Each collaborating institution followed its own protocols to collect whole blood in K2EDTA tubes. Collaborator samples were shipped for TCRbeta analysis as frozen whole blood, isolated PBMCs, or DNA extracted from either sample type. Sequencing input: peripheral blood. Recombination joined TRBV7-2 with TRBJ1-3, and 7 junctional nucleotides match TRBD1. The receptor was isolated from a human donor in a cohort sampled during active COVID-19. The nucleotide sequence is TGTGCCAGCAGCTGGGACAGCGGAAACACCATATATTTT. Translated, this gives CASSWDSGNTIYF.